The rows below give T cell receptor beta chains drawn from one sample of a study of T cells after posttransplantation cyclophosphamide. Data came from immunoSEQ multiplex PCR; TCRdb stores just in-frame clones and leaves some out. The data contain approximately 21,000 clones, approximately 86% of them seen just once; the ten biggest clones take up about 2%. The specimen comprised PBMCs, sampled about 400 days after allogeneic stem cell transplant with calcineurin inhibitor and methotrexate. The receptor set was obtained from a female patient between 25 and 45 years old who received an allogeneic stem cell transplant from an unrelated donor, was CMV-positive, and had acute and chronic GVHD. Some T cells may be supplied by the graft donor. Both conserved end residues are part of each CDR3.

V,J,CDR3
TRBV7-2,TRBJ2-7,CASSLDGLYEQYF
TRBV9,TRBJ1-6,CASSVLTLNSPLHF
TRBV4-2,TRBJ2-5,CASSQDRAETQYF
TRBV18,TRBJ2-5,CASSPLGLSQETQYF
TRBV5-6,TRBJ2-3,CASSPGRGTDTQYF
TRBV12-5,TRBJ1-5,CASGPPQGLNQPQHF
TRBV2,TRBJ2-1,CASKFGTSGIDEQFF
TRBV6-6,TRBJ1-2,CASSRGFNYGYTF
TRBV12-5,TRBJ1-1,CASEGGGFVPKAFF
TRBV9,TRBJ1-1,CASSVGGMNTEAFF
TRBV28,TRBJ2-3,CASGSGSVVTDTQYF
TRBV5-1,TRBJ1-2,CASSLQTGENRYTF
TRBV2,TRBJ2-4,CATGGENIQYF
TRBV7-3,TRBJ2-3,CASSLDWGLDRADTQYF
TRBV27,TRBJ1-1,CASSFGGRPARGTEAFF
TRBV2,TRBJ1-3,CASAGTPSSGNTIYF
TRBV21-1,TRBJ1-5,CASSGGRQPQHF
TRBV19,TRBJ2-3,CASSSQARTGEGDTQYF
TRBV6-1,TRBJ1-4,CASDTGGASNEKLFF
TRBV4-3,TRBJ2-3,CASSPGGVEQYF
TRBV4-2,TRBJ2-7,CASSQELAQSLNYEQYF
TRBV7-8,TRBJ1-1,CASSVYQAGSGAFF
TRBV30,TRBJ2-1,CAWSVTGTGGNEQFF
TRBV6-5,TRBJ1-3,CASSRQFPGNTIYF
TRBV5-8,TRBJ2-7,CASSLRSSGGTYEQYF
TRBV6-5,TRBJ2-5,CASSDDSLFVGTQYF
TRBV4-1,TRBJ1-1,CASSQDPAGNTEAFF
TRBV7-6,TRBJ2-7,CASSLGLLYEQYF
TRBV6-1,TRBJ1-2,CASSVLYGYTF
TRBV6-5,TRBJ2-7,CASSRDYLYEQYF
TRBV6-6,TRBJ1-2,CASSRQGSGYTF
TRBV6-5,TRBJ1-1,CASRTIYRVSTEAFF
TRBV10-3,TRBJ2-7,CAISVTGFGEQYF
TRBV19,TRBJ1-2,CASSISTAHYGYTF